This T cell receptor beta chain is drawn from a study of T cell responses to AZD1222 COVID-19 vaccine (dated by TCRdb to the early 2020s). With regard to the full study: TCR sequencing was performed for over 230 trial participants, of whom approximately 200 were given two doses of AZD1222 and some 26 were given two doses of MenACWY control vaccine. Trial participants were enrolled into age subgroups of 18-55, 56-69 and 70-plus years, which contained roughly 140, 27 and 60 TCR-sequenced participants, respectively. Broad study findings and their caveats: After two AZD1222 doses, both the breadth and the depth of spike-specific TCRs were significantly higher than at day 0 and than in MenACWY recipients. The 56-69-year group was small, and its depth increase did not reach significance, likely because of low power. Most participants were white British and females outnumbered males, and the authors suggested that clonal diversity may have been underestimated. Because no day 14 peak-response samples were available, the repertoires could be characterized only after the peak T cell response. Only 5 to 7 AZD1222 recipients were SARS-CoV-2 seropositive at baseline, limiting conclusions about previously exposed vaccinees. Epitopes outside the regions mutated in the B.1.351 and B.1.1.7 variants were reportedly recognized by nearly half of the unique spike-specific TCRs. Vaccine-associated CD4 TCRs spanned the whole spike protein, with dominant responses in regions 160-218 and 743-854.

From its cysteine to its phenylalanine, the CDR3 spans 12 amino acids. Only the CDR3 DNA is retained, 36 bases long and in frame from the first base. The junction shows trimming of 0 bases on V and 3 bases on J, plus 0 bases between the germline ends. CDR1 LNHNV and CDR2 YYDKDF were looked up in the germline V gene (reference sequence). To note about this clone: What antigen it recognizes has not been identified. It has no much larger one-base neighbor in the sample; base qualities were not kept.

The sample's time point, from its label and the paper: about 28 days (+/-7) after the second vaccine dose. AZD1222 recipients with second doses at about 4 weeks or about 12 weeks were pooled, because spike-specific TCR depth and breadth did not differ between schedules. Samples from vaccinated people were obtained from the UK trials COV001 and COV002, which included a single-blind randomized controlled phase 2/3 trial of AZD1222 (ChAdOx1 nCoV-19) in healthy adults. For TCRbeta chain sequencing, PBMC samples were collected from trial participants at day 0 and at day 28 after the second dose. The CDR3 regions of human TCRbeta chains were analyzed by immunosequencing. The original pipeline was this. Repertoire TCRs were matched against a reference library of SARS-CoV-2-specific TCRs generated with the MIRA antigen-specificity platform. Breadth was defined as the fraction of unique TCRs that were SARS-CoV-2-associated, and depth was defined as the fraction of total T cells that were SARS-CoV-2-associated. Using the MIRA data, each spike-specific TCR was assigned both to the spike region to which the TCR was reactive and to a CD4 or CD8 class. Log10-transformed breadth and depth values were compared by one-way ANOVA with Sidak's multiple comparisons tests. TCRdb mirrors the immuneACCESS table, restricted to in-frame sequences. Some clones are absent from its copies; in checked studies, under half trace to an unresolved V gene, and the reason for the others is unknown. V and J calls plus clone size are reproduced from that table; the DNA served to infer D and trimming. Present in this sample are 150,000 to 200,000 clones, about 90% of which were seen just once. Approximately 6.3% of the sample is taken by the ten largest.

In this chain, TRBV15 is recombined with TRBJ2-4; the D gene identity is not certain. This specimen was peripheral blood, taken 28 days after the second AZD1222 dose. The TCR comes from an adult who received the AZD1222 COVID-19 vaccine. The CDR3 protein: CATSRDKNIQYF. In nucleotides, the sequence is TGTGCCACCAGCAGAGACAAAAACATTCAGTACTTC.